This T cell receptor beta chain was profiled in a study of somatic mutations in cytotoxic T cells in rheumatoid arthritis. The wider study: Sorted by flow to nearly 100% purity were some V beta antibody-stained T-cell populations, including V beta1+ cells sequenced for TCRB.

CDR1 is MRHNA, CDR2 SNTAGT, per germline. The V gene end was trimmed by 6 bases and the J gene end by 2 bases; junction bases not matched to a gene: 5. The CDR3 length is 15 residues. The table came from immunoSEQ multiplex PCR; TCRdb's copy has only in-frame clones and leaves some out. The data contain under 20,000 clones, roughly four fifths of them seen just once; the ten biggest clones take up 11% to 15%. Broader study findings: Rheumatoid arthritis patients, but not healthy controls, exhibited increasing CD8+ clonality with age.

Details on this clone: Its matching antigen is unknown.

The clonotype was recovered from an adult with rheumatoid arthritis. J is TRBJ2-3 and V is TRBV6-4, with TRBD2 matching 10 bases. The sample comprised CD8+ T cells sorted from blood. CDR3 nucleotide sequence: TGTGCCAGCAGCGAAAGCGGGGGGGCCACAGATACGCAGTATTTT. Its translation: CASSESGGATDTQYF.